Included here is one T cell receptor beta chain sequence, with context. Its antigen is still unknown. This table comes from immunoSEQ multiplex PCR, and its TCRdb copy is limited to in-frame clones, with some not included. The table has fewer than 95,000 clones, less than 95% seen once; the top ten hold around 8%. Germline lookup yields CDR1 SGHVS and CDR2 FQNEAQ. V lost 1 base and J 0 bases, leaving 9 bases between the germline ends. This CDR3 region has 15 residues. The entry originates in a study of T cell responses to AZD1222 COVID-19 vaccine. General study findings and limits: Only a handful of AZD1222 recipients, five to seven in all, had baseline seropositivity. Spike was spanned by vaccine-associated CD4 TCRs, which were dominant at 160-218 and 743-854. Repertoires were collected only later (after the peak T cell response had occurred).

This receptor was obtained from an adult who received the AZD1222 COVID-19 vaccine. V and J are TRBV7-8 and TRBJ2-5; unclear D gene. The material was peripheral blood, obtained 28 days after the second AZD1222 dose. The CDR3 loop is CASSLVLKNQETQYF. The DNA of the CDR3 is TGTGCCAGCAGCTTAGTCCTCAAGAACCAAGAGACCCAGTACTTC.